This record looks at one TCR beta chain sequence and its context. These data come from a study of Ad26.COV2.S vaccination and SARS-CoV-2 variants. Turning to the study itself: As a participant in COV1001, the donor was in the Ad26.COV2.S trial arm.

Treatment given: about 20 received Ad26.COV2.S at low or high dose, single or two shots; about 5 received placebo; per-sample allocation not given. On day 63 after the first injection, vaccine and placebo recipients gave samples. The protocol was immunoSEQ multiplex PCR, while the TCRdb copy is restricted to in-frame clones and leaves out a portion. Of hundreds of thousands of clones in the sample, about 90% were seen once. The clonotype comes from a person between 18 and 60 years old who received the Ad26.COV2.S COVID-19 vaccine or a placebo. The sample was peripheral blood, taken in a trial of Ad26.COV2.S vaccine versus placebo.

This CDR3 is CSVDEGTGWNEQFF. Written as DNA, the CDR3 is TGCAGCGTTGACGAGGGGACAGGGTGGAATGAGCAGTTCTTC. The chain couples TRBV29-1 to TRBJ2-1; 9 positions agree with TRBD1. The CDR3 consists of 14 residues. Trimming removed 3 bases from V and 7 bases from J; junction bases left unmatched: 7. Germline V gene lookup returns CDR1 SQVTM and CDR2 ANQGSEA.